This T cell receptor beta chain was captured by sequencing in a study of blood T cell repertoires in COVID-19. Looking at the study overall: PBMCs, B-cell-depleted T cells, or T cells were the source of the cDNA or gDNA that made up the material.

This clone was seen a handful of times. Compared with germline, one end of the junction differs, possibly owing to a read error. Germline V gene data show CDR1 as LNHNV and CDR2 as YYDKDF (reference sequence). The CDR3 extends over 12 amino acids. As processed by the authors: Amplification of reference gene primers was used by the study to estimate nucleated cell counts. Clones were read by immunoSEQ multiplex PCR, and TCRdb kept only the in-frame ones, dropping some. The V and J calls and clone size come from that table; D and trimming were worked out from the DNA. The sample has roughly 24,000 clones, around 83% seen once.

The sequence was obtained from a man in his 70s with acute or convalescent COVID-19. Sequencing was done on a sample of peripheral blood. The gene calls are TRBV15 and TRBJ1-5; a weak D match, TRBD1 (5 bases). CDR3 sequence (DNA): TGTGCCACCAGCGGAGACTGGGGCGCCCAGCATTTT. This codes for CATSGDWGAQHF.